This TCR beta chain was recovered during a study of shared clonotypes between healthy human individuals. As handled by the study authors: ImmunoSEQ supplied junction-only sequences lacking quality scores, so filtering was different. Sequencing used immunoSEQ multiplex PCR; TCRdb keeps in-frame clones, though not all of them. V and J calls plus clone size are reproduced from that table; the DNA served to infer D and trimming. The sample yields 1 million to 1.3 million clones, approximately 80% seen once. Trimming pared 6 bases from V and 0 bases from J, leaving 12 bases between. Germline loops: CDR1 KGHSH, CDR2 LQKENI. This CDR3 spans 14 amino acids. This clone was seen more than once but under ten times.

The rearrangement joins TRBV18 to TRBJ2-7; D could derive from TRBD1 or TRBD2 (5 bases each). The source is a man between 18 and 29 years old in good health. Some clones in this sample may be carry-over from other donors' samples. The material sequenced was memory CD4+ T cells from PBMCs. Sample subset: CD45RA-negative fraction. CDR3 in amino acids: CASSGRVYSYEQYF. As DNA, the CDR3 is TGTGCCAGCTCGGGACGGGTGTACTCCTACGAGCAGTACTTC.